Presented here are 31 T cell receptor beta chains from one specimen sequenced in a study of identical twins. TCRdb reprocessed the 5' RACE reads with MiXCR, giving one entry per CDR3 protein. The table shows 500,000 or so distinct CDR3 sequences, with 13% to 15% occurring only once. The same data also went into a second study, on yellow fever vaccine responses in identical twins.

The sequencing sample was made of CD4+ T cells sorted from blood. These receptors all come from a young woman in good health.

The chain employs TRBV28 and TRBJ2-7; 8 positions match TRBD1. V was pared by 3 bases and J by 2 bases, with 15 bases of the junction left unmatched. The CDR3 is made up of 18 amino acids. Per germline, CDR1 MDHEN and CDR2 SYDVKM. The CDR3 loop is CASSFVRGQGLETYEQYF. CDR3 nucleotides: TGTGCCAGCAGTTTCGTACGTGGACAGGGTCTCGAGACCTACGAGCAGTACTTC.

This clonotype came up many times. The chain carries TRBV4-3 and TRBJ2-3; TRBD2 matches at 11 bases. Germline trimming cut 4 bases from V and 0 bases from J; bases unmatched to any gene: 0. Germline loops: CDR1 LGHNA, CDR2 YSLEER. CDR3 size: 15 residues. Here the CDR3 DNA reads TGCGCCAGCAGCCGGACTAGCGGGAGCACAGATACGCAGTATTTT. It yields the protein CASSRTSGSTDTQYF.

In its sample, this clonotype was seen a few times. This sequence joins TRBV5-8 and TRBJ1-3; D remains unclear. V was pared by 4 bases and J by 0 bases, with 14 bases between. The CDR3 extends over 16 amino acids. Per germline, CDR1 SGHTS and CDR2 YDEGEE. CDR3 DNA: TGTGCCAGCAGCGCTGTTGGGATGAGCTCTGGAAACACCATATATTTT. It codes for CASSAVGMSSGNTIYF.

The gene calls are TRBV5-1 and TRBJ2-7; no definite D call. The germline V and J ends were trimmed by 6 bases and 4 bases, with 17 bases remaining between them. Looked up from germline, CDR1 is SGHRS and CDR2 is YFSETQ. This CDR3 is built from 14 residues. CDR3 coding DNA: TGCGCCAGCAAGCAGTGGCTAGATGGGTACGAGCAGTACTTC. This translates into CASKQWLDGYEQYF.

This clonotype was counted many times. The V call is TRBV3-1, the J call TRBJ2-3; 8 nucleotides line up with TRBD2. Germline loops: CDR1 LGHDT, CDR2 YNNKEL (reference sequence). The CDR3 totals 17 residues. Unmatched junction bases numbered 9, after V lost 2 bases and J lost 2 bases. CDR3 amino acids: CASSQFASGGYTDTQYF. The DNA for the CDR3 is TGTGCCAGCAGCCAATTCGCCAGCGGGGGTTACACAGATACGCAGTATTTT.

This clonotype appeared a few times. The gene calls are TRBV6-1 and TRBJ2-2, with TRBD2 identical over 9 bases. The CDR3 totals 15 residues. Germline V gene lookup returns CDR1 MNHNS and CDR2 SASEGT. V shed 7 bases and J 5 bases; nucleotides not matched to a gene: 8. CDR3 coding DNA: TGTGCCAGCACCTCCCTAGCGGGGATAACCGGGGAGCTGTTTTTT. Translated: CASTSLAGITGELFF.

This clonotype was picked up a small number of times. The chain carries TRBV20-1 and TRBJ2-7; 9 bases are a match to TRBD2. The CDR3 is 13 amino acids. From germline, CDR1 is DFQATT and CDR2 SNEGSKA (reference sequence). V lost 4 bases to trimming and J lost 2 bases; unmatched junction nucleotides: 3. The CDR3 spells CSAMASGTYEQYF. In DNA, the CDR3 is TGCAGTGCTATGGCTAGCGGGACCTACGAGCAGTACTTC.

The table lists this clonotype with many counts. The chain links TRBV7-2 to TRBJ2-5; 11 nucleotides agree with TRBD2. V gave up 4 bases and J gave up 5 bases; unmatched junction bases: 9. The CDR3 extends over 16 amino acids. CDR1 is SGHTA, CDR2 FQGNSA, per germline. CDR3 in amino acids: CASSSLTSGKGETQYF. The CDR3 nucleotides are TGTGCCAGCAGCTCCCTGACTAGCGGGAAGGGGGAGACCCAGTACTTC.

In the case of this clonotype: As the CDR3 is not closed by the conserved phenylalanine or tryptophan, this likely results from a read error. J is TRBJ1-1 and V is TRBV5-1; 7 bases fit TRBD1. V trimming: 4 bases; J trimming: 1 base; junction bases outside the gene matches: 10. Germline loops: CDR1 SGHRS, CDR2 YFSETQ. There are 16 residues in the CDR3. The CDR3 DNA is TGCGCCAGCAGCCCACCCACCGGGACAGAGAACACTGAAGCTTTCTTA. This encodes CASSPPTGTENTEAFL.

The J gene is TRBJ2-1, the V gene TRBV24-1; D is undetermined. The CDR3 extends over 12 amino acids. V was trimmed by 0 bases and J by 10 bases, leaving 6 bases between them. The germline V gene encodes CDR1 KGHDR and CDR2 SFDVKD. The CDR3 nucleotides read TGTGCCACCAGTGATTTGTGGTACGAGCAGTTCTTC. Encoded protein: CATSDLWYEQFF.

The sample holds many counts of this clonotype. The chain combines TRBV10-3 with TRBJ2-1, with a tentative D call TRBD1 (6 bases). Trimming pared 3 bases from V and 1 base from J, leaving 10 bases between. There are 15 residues in the CDR3. Germline V gene data show CDR1 as ENHRY and CDR2 as SYGVKD. The CDR3 protein is CAISEQGRSYNEQFF. CDR3 nucleotides: TGTGCCATCAGTGAACAGGGTAGATCCTACAATGAGCAGTTCTTC.

Note on this clonotype: A much bigger clone sits one base away, suggesting this may be a read error. This rearrangement joins TRBV20-1 to TRBJ2-2; D is tentatively TRBD1 or TRBD2 (5 bases each). Per germline, CDR1 DFQATT and CDR2 SNEGSKA (reference sequence). The CDR3 has 15 residues. DNA for the CDR3: TGCAGTGCTAGAGATCTCACAGGAGACACCGGGGAGCCGTTTTTT. It codes for CSARDLTGDTGEPFF.

This clonotype turned up a few times. The chain combines TRBV2 with TRBJ2-5; D possibly corresponds to TRBD1 (5 bases). The CDR3 length is 15 residues. The germline CDR1 and CDR2 sequences are SNHLY and FYNNEI. V was trimmed by 1 base and J by 3 bases, leaving 12 bases between them. The CDR3 DNA sequence: TGTGCCAGCAGTGAAGGTGTCAGGGTGGAAGAGACCCAGTACTTC. This codes for CASSEGVRVEETQYF. Combining the CDR3 with reference TRBV2 and TRBJ2-5 gives the whole variable domain EPEVTQTPSHQVTQMGQEVILRCVPISNHLYFYWYRQILGQKVEFLVSFYNNEISEKSEIFDDQFSVERPDGSNFTLKIRSTKLEDSAMYFCASSEGVRVEETQYFGPGTRLLVL.

This clonotype was seen a handful of times. This chain uses TRBV7-3 with TRBJ2-3; D gene uncertain. This CDR3 region has 15 residues. V was cut by 6 bases and J by 0 bases, with 13 bases left in between. Germline V gene lookup returns CDR1 SGHTA and CDR2 FQGTGA. The CDR3 loop reads CASSPLTFSTDTQYF. The CDR3 DNA reads as TGTGCCAGCAGTCCGCTCACTTTTAGCACAGATACGCAGTATTTT.

The chain couples TRBV20-1 to TRBJ2-1; unclear D gene. The CDR3 length is 14 residues. Germline V gene sequence: CDR1 DFQATT, CDR2 SNEGSKA (reference sequence). V gave up 0 bases and J gave up 0 bases, with 6 bases separating them. DNA for the CDR3: TGCAGTGCTAGAGATGGTCGCTCCTACAATGAGCAGTTCTTC. It specifies CSARDGRSYNEQFF.

This clonotype was detected a few times. The rearrangement joins TRBV11-1 to TRBJ2-2, with D possibly being TRBD2 (6 bases). CDR1 is SGHAT, CDR2 FQDESV, per germline (reference sequence). V lost 2 bases, J lost 4 bases, and 20 bases lay in between. The CDR3 extends over 18 amino acids. Here the CDR3 reads CASSLIRRTGVSTGELFF. The CDR3 DNA follows: TGTGCCAGCAGCTTAATTAGGAGGACGGGAGTGAGCACCGGGGAGCTGTTTTTT. Full variable domain (outside the CDR3, taken from reference TRBV11-1 and TRBJ2-2): EAEVAQSPRYKITEKSQAVAFWCDPISGHATLYWYRQILGQGPELLVQFQDESVVDDSQLPKDRFSAERLKGVDSTLKIQPAELGDSAMYLCASSLIRRTGVSTGELFFGEGSRLTVL.

This clonotype appeared a few times. The chain has TRBV20-1 and TRBJ2-7, with D hard to call. Germline values: CDR1 DFQATT, CDR2 SNEGSKA (reference sequence). Trimming took 2 bases from V and 3 from J, leaving 14 bases between them. There are 14 residues in the CDR3. This CDR3 reads CSARSYPSHYEQYF. As DNA, the CDR3 is TGCAGTGCTAGATCTTACCCCTCCCACTACGAGCAGTACTTC.

This clonotype was seen only a few times. The chain is built from TRBV7-3 and TRBJ2-3; 16 bases align to TRBD2. The germline CDR1 and CDR2 sequences are SGHTA and FQGTGA. J lost 5 bases, V lost 2 bases, and 1 base had no gene match. This CDR3 is 16 amino acids long. The CDR3 loop is CASSLGTSGGVDTQYF. CDR3 DNA: TGTGCCAGCAGCTTAGGGACTAGCGGGGGGGTAGATACGCAGTATTTT.

Only one count was recorded for this clonotype. At one boundary the junction diverges from the germline segment, which might be a read error. This rearrangement joins TRBV20-1 to TRBJ2-3; the match to TRBD2 covers 9 bases. Germline-derived CDR1 and CDR2 are DFQATT and SNEGSKA (reference sequence). The CDR3 spans 16 residues. CDR3 in amino acids: CCARVGAGGNTDTQYF. As DNA, the CDR3 is TGCTGTGCTAGAGTGGGGGCGGGGGGGAATACAGATACGCAGTATTTT.

The sample holds many counts of this clonotype. The chain links TRBV7-8 to TRBJ2-7; D call uncertain. The germline V gene has CDR1 SGHVS and CDR2 FQNEAQ. CDR3 length: 13 residues. V lost 5 bases to trimming and J lost 3 bases, with 11 bases between them. This CDR3 is CASSPRVGYEQYF. The CDR3 DNA sequence: TGTGCCAGCAGCCCTAGGGTAGGCTACGAGCAGTACTTC.

This clonotype was observed a few times. This chain connects TRBV20-1 to TRBJ2-7; D perhaps matches TRBD2 (6 bases). Trimming left V 3 bases short and J 7 bases short, with 16 bases between. Per germline, CDR1 DFQATT and CDR2 SNEGSKA (reference sequence). The CDR3 is 13 residues long. CDR3 nucleotide sequence: TGCAGTGCTAGTCATGGGGTTGGGGGGGAGCAGTACTTC. Protein product: CSASHGVGGEQYF.

At least ten counts were recorded for this clonotype. The rearrangement joins TRBV7-9 to TRBJ2-1, with D hard to call. Trimming left V 2 bases short and J 9 bases short, with 11 bases between. The CDR3 is 13 amino acids. Germline V gives CDR1 SEHNR, CDR2 FQNEAQ (reference sequence). The CDR3 region has the DNA TGTGCCAGCAGCTTACTGGGGTTGGGTGAGCAGTTCTTC. Amino acid sequence: CASSLLGLGEQFF.

Only a few counts were recorded for this clonotype. V usage is TRBV11-2 and J usage is TRBJ1-2, with 7 bases that match TRBD1. Germline V gives CDR1 SGHAT, CDR2 FQNNGV. The V and J ends lost 0 bases and 5 bases, in that order; junction bases with no gene match: 6. CDR3 size: 15 residues. The CDR3 reads CASSLDGGQNYGYTF. CDR3 nucleotides: TGTGCCAGCAGCTTAGATGGGGGACAGAATTATGGCTACACCTTC. Combining the CDR3 with reference TRBV11-2 and TRBJ1-2 gives the whole variable domain EAGVAQSPRYKIIEKRQSVAFWCNPISGHATLYWYQQILGQGPKLLIQFQNNGVVDDSQLPKDRFSAERLKGVDSTLKIQPAKLEDSAVYLCASSLDGGQNYGYTFGSGTRLTVV.

V gene TRBV2 combines with J gene TRBJ2-4; 7 bases agree with TRBD1. This CDR3 spans 14 amino acids. CDR1 is SNHLY, CDR2 FYNNEI, per germline. V lost 4 bases to trimming and J lost 6 bases; unmatched junction nucleotides: 6. The CDR3 nucleotides read TGTGCCAGCAGTGGAAGGGGGCAAGGAAACATTCAGTACTTC. Translating it yields CASSGRGQGNIQYF.

As concerns this clonotype: One base away lies a much larger clone, so this may be a sequencing read error. The chain links TRBV29-1 to TRBJ2-1; 7 bases align to TRBD1. Germline assignment: CDR1 SQVTM and CDR2 ANQGSEA. J gave up 6 bases and V 6 bases, and 8 bases lay outside the gene matches. The CDR3 is 13 residues long. CDR3 sequence: CSVAPGQFNEQFF. As DNA, the CDR3 is TGCAGCGTGGCTCCGGGACAGTTCAATGAGCAGTTCTTC.

The rearrangement uses TRBV4-2 and TRBJ1-5; D is possibly TRBD1 (6 bases). CDR1 is LGHNA and CDR2 is YNFKEQ in the germline V gene. Trimming pared 7 bases from V and 7 bases from J, leaving 17 bases between. This CDR3 spans 14 amino acids. The CDR3 here is CASNQGNEGQPQHF. CDR3 in DNA: TGTGCCAGCAATCAGGGGAATGAGGGCCAGCCCCAGCATTTT.

The table lists this clonotype with a few counts. The chain uses TRBV5-1 and TRBJ2-4, with 8 bases lining up with TRBD1. This CDR3 spans 15 amino acids. From germline, CDR1 is SGHRS and CDR2 YFSETQ. The junction had 6 bases not matched to a gene; V was cut back by 3 bases and J by 4 bases. CDR3 protein: CASSSTGQGKNIQYF. DNA for the CDR3: TGCGCCAGCAGCTCCACCGGACAGGGAAAAAACATTCAGTACTTC.

A few counts support this clonotype. The chain links TRBV24-1 to TRBJ2-7; TRBD2 aligns across 8 bases. Germline assignment: CDR1 KGHDR and CDR2 SFDVKD. This CDR3 comprises 16 residues. Trimming removed 4 bases from V and 1 base from J; junction bases left unmatched: 8. CDR3 bases: TGTGCCACCAGTGACATTAGCGGGGAAGGGTCCTACGAGCAGTACTTC. It codes for CATSDISGEGSYEQYF.

The table lists this clonotype with a few counts. J is TRBJ1-4 and V is TRBV20-1, with 9 positions matching TRBD1. The CDR3 consists of 15 residues. Trimming took 0 bases from V and 5 from J; bases not matched to a gene: 4. Germline CDR1 is DFQATT and CDR2 is SNEGSKA (reference sequence). CDR3 bases: TGCAGTGCTAGAGATAGGACAGGGGAGAATGAAAAACTGTTTTTT. Amino acids: CSARDRTGENEKLFF.

Regarding this clonotype: An end of the junction does not agree with germline; a read error may underlie this. This chain links TRBV5-1 with TRBJ2-7, with 11 bases identical to TRBD2. Germline V gives CDR1 SGHRS, CDR2 YFSETQ. The CDR3 runs to 15 residues. This CDR3 is CAISSILAGANEQYF. DNA for the CDR3: TGCGCCATCAGCTCGATACTAGCGGGAGCAAACGAGCAGTACTTC.

This clonotype was seen more than once but under ten times. V and J are TRBV5-1 and TRBJ2-6; D call uncertain. The CDR3 has 13 amino acids. CDR1 is SGHRS and CDR2 is YFSETQ in the germline V gene. V was cut by 7 bases and J by 4 bases, with 9 bases left in between. CDR3 amino acids: CASGDGGANVLTF. CDR3 nucleotides: TGCGCCAGCGGGGATGGAGGGGCCAACGTCCTGACTTTC.